This TCR beta chain was identified in a study of T cell changes during pregnancy in multiple sclerosis. Data came from immunoSEQ multiplex PCR; TCRdb stores just in-frame clones and leaves some out. The sample has about 45,000 clones, approximately 88% seen once; the top ten hold 0.55% to 0.6%. Germline assignment: CDR1 SGHDN and CDR2 FVKESK. V trimming: 11 bases; J trimming: 7 bases; junction bases outside the gene matches: 15. This CDR3 has 14 amino acids. This clonotype was sampled from a female donor with multiple sclerosis, enrolled in a pregnancy study. This chain joins TRBV14 and TRBJ2-7; 9 nucleotides agree with TRBD2. The sample was CD4+ T cells from peripheral blood mononuclear cells, taken in the first trimester of pregnancy. In DNA, the CDR3 is TGTGCCTCACAGGCTAGCGGGACTGCTCGAGAGCAGTACTTC. Its protein is CASQASGTAREQYF.